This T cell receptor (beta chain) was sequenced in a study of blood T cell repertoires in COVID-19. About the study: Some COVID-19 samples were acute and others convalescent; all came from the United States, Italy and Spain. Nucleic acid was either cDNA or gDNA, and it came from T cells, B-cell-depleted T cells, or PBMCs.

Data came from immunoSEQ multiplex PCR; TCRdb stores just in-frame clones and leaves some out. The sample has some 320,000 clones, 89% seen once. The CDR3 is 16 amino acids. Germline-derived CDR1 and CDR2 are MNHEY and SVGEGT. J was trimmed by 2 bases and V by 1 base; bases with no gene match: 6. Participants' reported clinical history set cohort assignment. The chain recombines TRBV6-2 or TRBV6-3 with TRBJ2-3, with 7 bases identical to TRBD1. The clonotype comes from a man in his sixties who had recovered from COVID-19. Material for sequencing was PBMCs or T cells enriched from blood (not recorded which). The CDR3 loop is CASSYLGQRHTDTQYF. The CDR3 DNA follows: TGTGCCAGCAGTTACTTGGGACAGAGACACACAGATACGCAGTATTTT.